This T cell receptor (beta chain) was profiled in a study of blood T cell repertoires in COVID-19. CDR3 size: 15 residues. In germline, CDR1 is GTSNPN, CDR2 SVGIG (reference sequence). V gave up 5 bases and J gave up 1 base; unmatched junction bases: 8. Participants were placed into cohorts based on the clinical history they reported. Profiling relied on immunoSEQ multiplex PCR, and the TCRdb table lists in-frame clones only, not all of them. The sample lists about 230,000 clones; around nine tenths were seen once. The TCR sequence derives from a man younger than 45 who had recovered from COVID-19. This sequence joins TRBV30 and TRBJ1-3, with 7 bases lining up with TRBD1. Sequenced input: PBMCs or T cells enriched from blood (not recorded which). The CDR3 coding sequence is TGTGCCTGGCAGACAGGGATATTGTCTGGAAACACCATATATTTT. Its protein is CAWQTGILSGNTIYF.